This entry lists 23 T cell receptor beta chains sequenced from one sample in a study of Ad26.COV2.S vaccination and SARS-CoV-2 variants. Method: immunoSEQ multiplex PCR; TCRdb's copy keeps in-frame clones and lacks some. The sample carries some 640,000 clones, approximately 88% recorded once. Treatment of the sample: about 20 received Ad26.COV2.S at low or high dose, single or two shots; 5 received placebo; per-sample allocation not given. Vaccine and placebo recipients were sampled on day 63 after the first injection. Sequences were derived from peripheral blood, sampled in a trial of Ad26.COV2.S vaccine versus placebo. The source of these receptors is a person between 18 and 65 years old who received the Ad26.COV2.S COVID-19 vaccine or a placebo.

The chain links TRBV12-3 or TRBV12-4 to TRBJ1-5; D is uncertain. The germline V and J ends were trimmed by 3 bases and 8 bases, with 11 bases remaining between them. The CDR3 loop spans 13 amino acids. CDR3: CASSFQEVKPQHF. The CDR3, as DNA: TGTGCCAGCAGTTTCCAGGAGGTTAAGCCCCAGCATTTT.

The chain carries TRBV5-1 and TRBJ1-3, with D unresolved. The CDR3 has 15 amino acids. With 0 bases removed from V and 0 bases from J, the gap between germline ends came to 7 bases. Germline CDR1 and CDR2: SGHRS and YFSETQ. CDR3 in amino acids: CASSLGTLSGNTIYF. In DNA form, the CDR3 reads TGCGCCAGCAGCTTGGGAACTCTCTCTGGAAACACCATATATTTT.

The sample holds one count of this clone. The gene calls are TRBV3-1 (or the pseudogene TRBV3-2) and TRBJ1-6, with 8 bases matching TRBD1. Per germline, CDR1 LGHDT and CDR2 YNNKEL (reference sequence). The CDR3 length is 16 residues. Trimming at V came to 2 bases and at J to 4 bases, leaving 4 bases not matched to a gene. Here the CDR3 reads CASSQTGGGYNSPLHF. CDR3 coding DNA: TGTGCCAGCAGCCAAACAGGGGGAGGATATAATTCACCCCTCCACTTT.

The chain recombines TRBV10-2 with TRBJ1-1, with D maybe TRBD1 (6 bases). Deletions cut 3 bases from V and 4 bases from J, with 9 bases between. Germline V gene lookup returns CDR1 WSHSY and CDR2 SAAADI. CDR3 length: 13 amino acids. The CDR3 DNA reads TGCGCCAGCAGTGAACAGGGTGGCACTGAAGCTTTCTTT. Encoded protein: CASSEQGGTEAFF.

In nucleotides, the CDR3 is TGTGCCAGCAGCTGGGAGCGGGGGGCCTACAATGAGCAGTTCTTC. This gives the protein CASSWERGAYNEQFF. This chain uses TRBV7-2 with TRBJ2-1; 9 bases are a match to TRBD2. The CDR3 covers 15 residues. From germline, CDR1 is SGHTA and CDR2 FQGNSA. The trim removed 4 bases at V and 2 bases at J, leaving 3 bases unmatched.

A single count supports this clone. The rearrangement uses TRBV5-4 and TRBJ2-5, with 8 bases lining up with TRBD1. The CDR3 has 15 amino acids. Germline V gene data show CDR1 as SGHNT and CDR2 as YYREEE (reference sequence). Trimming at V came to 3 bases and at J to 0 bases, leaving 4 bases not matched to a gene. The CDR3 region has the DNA TGTGCCAGCAGCTCGACAGGGGAATACCAAGAGACCCAGTACTTC. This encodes CASSSTGEYQETQYF.

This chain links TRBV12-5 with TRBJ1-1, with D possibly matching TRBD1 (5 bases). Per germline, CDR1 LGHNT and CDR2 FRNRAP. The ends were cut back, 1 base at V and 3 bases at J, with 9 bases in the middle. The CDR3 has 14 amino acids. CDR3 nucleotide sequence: TGTGCTAGTGGTTTGGGGGGACTCTACACTGAAGCTTTCTTT. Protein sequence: CASGLGGLYTEAFF.

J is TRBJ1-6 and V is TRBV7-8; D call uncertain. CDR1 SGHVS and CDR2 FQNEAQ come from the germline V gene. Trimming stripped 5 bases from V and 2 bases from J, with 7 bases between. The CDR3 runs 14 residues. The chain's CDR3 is CASSPGAYNSPLHF. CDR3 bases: TGTGCCAGCAGCCCCGGGGCCTATAATTCACCCCTCCACTTT.

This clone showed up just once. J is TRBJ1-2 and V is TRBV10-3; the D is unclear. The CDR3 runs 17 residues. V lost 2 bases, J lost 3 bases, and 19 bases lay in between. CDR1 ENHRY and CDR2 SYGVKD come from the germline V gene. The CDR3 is CAISETPGGHGDYGYTF. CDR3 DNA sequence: TGTGCCATCAGTGAGACTCCAGGCGGGCACGGGGACTATGGCTACACCTTC.

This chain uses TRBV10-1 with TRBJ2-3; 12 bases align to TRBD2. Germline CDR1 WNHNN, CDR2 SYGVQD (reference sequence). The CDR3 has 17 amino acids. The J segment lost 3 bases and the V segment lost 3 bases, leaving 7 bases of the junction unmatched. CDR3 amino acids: CASSDPRLAGGTDTQYF. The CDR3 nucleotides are TGCGCCAGCAGTGACCCTAGGCTAGCGGGAGGGACAGATACGCAGTATTTT.

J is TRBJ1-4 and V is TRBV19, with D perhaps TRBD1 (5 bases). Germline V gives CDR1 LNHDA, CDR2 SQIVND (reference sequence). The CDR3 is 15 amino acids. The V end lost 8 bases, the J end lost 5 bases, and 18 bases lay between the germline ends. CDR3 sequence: CASAPRGFRNEKLFF. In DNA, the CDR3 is TGTGCCAGTGCCCCGAGGGGCTTTAGGAATGAAAAACTGTTTTTT.

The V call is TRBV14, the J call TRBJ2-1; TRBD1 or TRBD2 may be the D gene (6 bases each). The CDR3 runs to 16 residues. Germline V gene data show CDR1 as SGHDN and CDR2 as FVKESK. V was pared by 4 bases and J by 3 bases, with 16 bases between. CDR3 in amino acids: CASSPIGRGGYNEQFF. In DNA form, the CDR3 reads TGTGCCAGCAGCCCGATCGGCAGGGGAGGCTACAATGAGCAGTTCTTC.

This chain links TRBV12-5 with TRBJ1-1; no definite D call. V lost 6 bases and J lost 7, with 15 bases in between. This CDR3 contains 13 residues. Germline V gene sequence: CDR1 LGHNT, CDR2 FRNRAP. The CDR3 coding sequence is TGTGCTAGTGGGACCCCTAGCCGAGATGAAGCTTTCTTT. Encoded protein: CASGTPSRDEAFF. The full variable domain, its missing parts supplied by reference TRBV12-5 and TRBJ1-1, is DARVTQTPRHKVTEMGQEVTMRCQPILGHNTVFWYRQTMMQGLELLAYFRNRAPLDDSGMPKDRFSAEMPDATLATLKIQPSEPRDSAVYFCASGTPSRDEAFFGQGTRLTVV.

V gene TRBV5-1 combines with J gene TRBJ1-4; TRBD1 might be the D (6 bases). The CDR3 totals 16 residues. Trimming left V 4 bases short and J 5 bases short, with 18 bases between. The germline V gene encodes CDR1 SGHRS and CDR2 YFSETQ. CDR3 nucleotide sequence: TGCGCCAGCAGCCTCCGCCCGACAGGCAACAATGAAAAACTGTTTTTT. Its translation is CASSLRPTGNNEKLFF.

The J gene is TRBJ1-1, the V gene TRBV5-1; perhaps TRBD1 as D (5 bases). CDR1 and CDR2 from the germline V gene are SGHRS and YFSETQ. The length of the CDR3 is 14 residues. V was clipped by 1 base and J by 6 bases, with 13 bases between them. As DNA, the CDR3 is TGCGCCAGCAGCTTGTGGGGCGAAGGGGCTGAAGCTTTCTTT. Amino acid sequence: CASSLWGEGAEAFF. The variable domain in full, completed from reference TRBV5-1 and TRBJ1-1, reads KAGVTQTPRYLIKTRGQQVTLSCSPISGHRSVSWYQQTPGQGLQFLFEYFSETQRNKGNFPGRFSGRQFSNSRSEMNVSTLELGDSALYLCASSLWGEGAEAFFGQGTRLTVV.

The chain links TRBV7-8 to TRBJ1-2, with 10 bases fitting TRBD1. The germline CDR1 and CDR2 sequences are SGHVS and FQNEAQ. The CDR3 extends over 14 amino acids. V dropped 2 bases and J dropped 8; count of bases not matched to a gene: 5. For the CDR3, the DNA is TGTGCCAGCAGCTTAAACGACAGGGGGCAAGGCTACACCTTC. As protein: CASSLNDRGQGYTF.

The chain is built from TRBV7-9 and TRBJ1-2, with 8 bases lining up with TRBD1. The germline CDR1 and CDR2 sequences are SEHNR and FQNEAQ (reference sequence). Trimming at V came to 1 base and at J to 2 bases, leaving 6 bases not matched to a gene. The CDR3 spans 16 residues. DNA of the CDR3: TGTGCCAGCAGCTTAGTCGGGACAGGCGCGAACTATGGCTACACCTTC. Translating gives CASSLVGTGANYGYTF. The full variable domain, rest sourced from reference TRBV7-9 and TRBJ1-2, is DTGVSQNPRHKITKRGQNVTFRCDPISEHNRLYWYRQTLGQGPEFLTYFQNEAQLEKSRLLSDRFSAERPKGSFSTLEIQRTEQGDSAMYLCASSLVGTGANYGYTFGSGTRLTVV.

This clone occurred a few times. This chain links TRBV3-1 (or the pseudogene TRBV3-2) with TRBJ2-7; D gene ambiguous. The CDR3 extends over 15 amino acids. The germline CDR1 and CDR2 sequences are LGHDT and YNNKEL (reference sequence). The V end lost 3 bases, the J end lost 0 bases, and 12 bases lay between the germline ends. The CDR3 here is CASSHVGLFSYEQYF. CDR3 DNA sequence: TGTGCCAGCAGCCATGTCGGGCTGTTCTCCTACGAGCAGTACTTC.

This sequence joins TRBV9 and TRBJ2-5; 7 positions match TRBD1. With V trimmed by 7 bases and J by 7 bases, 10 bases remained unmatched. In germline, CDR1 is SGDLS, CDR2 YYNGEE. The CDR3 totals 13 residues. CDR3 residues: CASGVGDSGTQYF. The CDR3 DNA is TGTGCCAGCGGAGTAGGGGACAGTGGGACCCAGTACTTC.

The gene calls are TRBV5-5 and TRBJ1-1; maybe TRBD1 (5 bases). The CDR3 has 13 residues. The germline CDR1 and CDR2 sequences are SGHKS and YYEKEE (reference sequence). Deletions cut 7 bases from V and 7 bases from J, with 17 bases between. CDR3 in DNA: TGTGCCAGCTCAGCTTGGTGGCAGGGTGAAGCTTTCTTT. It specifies CASSAWWQGEAFF.

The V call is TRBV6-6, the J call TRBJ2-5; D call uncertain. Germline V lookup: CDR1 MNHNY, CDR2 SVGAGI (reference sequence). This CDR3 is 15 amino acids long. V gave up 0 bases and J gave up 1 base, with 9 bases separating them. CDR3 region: CASSYSWYSQETQYF. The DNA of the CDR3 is TGTGCCAGCAGTTACTCGTGGTACAGCCAAGAGACCCAGTACTTC.

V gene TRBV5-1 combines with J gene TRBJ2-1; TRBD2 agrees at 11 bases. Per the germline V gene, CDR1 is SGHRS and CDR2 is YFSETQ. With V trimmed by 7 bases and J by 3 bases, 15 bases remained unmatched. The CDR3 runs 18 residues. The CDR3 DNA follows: TGCGCCAGCGAGGGAGGGCTAGCGGGGGGCAAAATCTACAATGAGCAGTTCTTC. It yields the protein CASEGGLAGGKIYNEQFF. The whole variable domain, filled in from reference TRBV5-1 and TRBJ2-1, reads KAGVTQTPRYLIKTRGQQVTLSCSPISGHRSVSWYQQTPGQGLQFLFEYFSETQRNKGNFPGRFSGRQFSNSRSEMNVSTLELGDSALYLCASEGGLAGGKIYNEQFFGPGTRLTVL.

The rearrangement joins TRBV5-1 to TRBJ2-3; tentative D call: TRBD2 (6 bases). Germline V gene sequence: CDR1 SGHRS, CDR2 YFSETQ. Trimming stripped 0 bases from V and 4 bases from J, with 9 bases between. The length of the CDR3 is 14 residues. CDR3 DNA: TGCGCCAGCAGCTTGGTAGGGGAGGCAGATACGCAGTATTTT. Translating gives CASSLVGEADTQYF. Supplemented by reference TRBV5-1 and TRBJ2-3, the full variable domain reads KAGVTQTPRYLIKTRGQQVTLSCSPISGHRSVSWYQQTPGQGLQFLFEYFSETQRNKGNFPGRFSGRQFSNSRSEMNVSTLELGDSALYLCASSLVGEADTQYFGPGTRLTVL.